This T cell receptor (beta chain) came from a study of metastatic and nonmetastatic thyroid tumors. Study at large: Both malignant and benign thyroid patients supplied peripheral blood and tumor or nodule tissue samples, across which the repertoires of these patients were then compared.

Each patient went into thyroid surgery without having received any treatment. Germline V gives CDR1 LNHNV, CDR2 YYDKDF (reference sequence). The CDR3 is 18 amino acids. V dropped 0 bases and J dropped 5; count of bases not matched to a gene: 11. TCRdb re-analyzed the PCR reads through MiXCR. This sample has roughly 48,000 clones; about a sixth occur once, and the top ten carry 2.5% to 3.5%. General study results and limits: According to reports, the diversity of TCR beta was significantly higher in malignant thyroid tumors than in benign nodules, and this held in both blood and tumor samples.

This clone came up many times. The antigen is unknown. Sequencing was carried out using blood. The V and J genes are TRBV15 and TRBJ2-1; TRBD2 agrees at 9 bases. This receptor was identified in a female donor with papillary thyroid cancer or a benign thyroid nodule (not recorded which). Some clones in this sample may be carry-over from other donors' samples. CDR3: CATSRESPLAGPHNEQFF. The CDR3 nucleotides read TGTGCCACCAGCAGAGAGTCCCCTCTAGCGGGACCGCACAATGAGCAGTTCTTC.